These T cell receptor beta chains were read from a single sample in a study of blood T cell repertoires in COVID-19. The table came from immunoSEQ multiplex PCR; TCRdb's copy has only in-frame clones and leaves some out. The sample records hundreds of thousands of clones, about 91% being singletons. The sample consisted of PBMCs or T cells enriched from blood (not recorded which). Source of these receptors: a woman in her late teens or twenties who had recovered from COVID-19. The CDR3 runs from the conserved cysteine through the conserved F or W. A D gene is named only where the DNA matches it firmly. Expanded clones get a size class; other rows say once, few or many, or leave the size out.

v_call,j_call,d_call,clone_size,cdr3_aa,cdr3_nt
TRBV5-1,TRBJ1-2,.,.,CASSLTGIRDYGYTF,TGCGCCAGCAGCTTGACAGGGATTAGGGACTATGGCTACACCTTC
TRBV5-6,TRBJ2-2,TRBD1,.,CASNLDRAGELFF,TGTGCCAGCAACCTAGACAGGGCCGGGGAGCTGTTTTTT
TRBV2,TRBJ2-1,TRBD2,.,CASSGTSGKLNEQFF,TGTGCCAGCAGTGGTACTAGCGGGAAATTGAATGAGCAGTTCTTC
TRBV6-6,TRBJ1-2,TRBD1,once,CASSYSAGGAGYGYTF,TGTGCCAGCAGTTACTCGGCAGGGGGCGCGGGCTATGGCTACACCTTC
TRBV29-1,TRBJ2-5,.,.,CSVFSVETQYF,TGCAGCGTTTTCAGCGTAGAGACCCAGTACTTC
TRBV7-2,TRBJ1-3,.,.,CASSLAAGRGNTIYF,TGTGCCAGCAGCTTAGCGGCGGGACGGGGAAACACCATATATTTT
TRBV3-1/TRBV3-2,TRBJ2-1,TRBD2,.,CASSGLLAGSSYNEQFF,TGTGCCAGCAGCGGACTCCTAGCGGGAAGCTCCTACAATGAGCAGTTCTTC
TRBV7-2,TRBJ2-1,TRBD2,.,CASSGRGLAGVSYNEQFF,TGTGCCAGCAGCGGTAGGGGACTAGCGGGGGTCTCCTACAATGAGCAGTTCTTC
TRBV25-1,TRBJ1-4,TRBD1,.,CASGGQGGEKLFF,TGTGCCAGCGGTGGACAGGGAGGAGAAAAACTGTTTTTT
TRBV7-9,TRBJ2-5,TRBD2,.,CASCKVAGLAPWETQYF,TGTGCCAGCTGTAAGGTGGCAGGACTAGCACCATGGGAGACCCAGTACTTC
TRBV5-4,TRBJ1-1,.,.,CASSLDYWTANTEAFF,TGTGCCAGCAGCTTGGACTACTGGACAGCAAACACTGAAGCTTTCTTT
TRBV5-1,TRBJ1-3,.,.,CASSLDGLSGNTIYF,TGCGCCAGCAGCTTGGACGGTCTCTCTGGAAACACCATATATTTT
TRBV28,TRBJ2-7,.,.,CASTPALGGRGLSYEQYF,TGTGCCAGCACCCCCGCCCTTGGTGGCAGGGGTCTCTCCTACGAGCAGTACTTC
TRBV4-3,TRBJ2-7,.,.,CASSQEETGISYEQYF,TGCGCCAGCAGCCAAGAGGAGACCGGGATTTCCTACGAGCAGTACTTC
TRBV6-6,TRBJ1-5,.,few,CASSLRGQRYSNQPQHF,TGTGCCAGCAGTCTACGTGGACAGCGATATAGCAATCAGCCCCAGCATTTT
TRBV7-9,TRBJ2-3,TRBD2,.,CASSLALRGRRDTQYF,TGTGCCAGCAGCTTAGCGCTGCGCGGGAGGAGAGATACGCAGTATTTT
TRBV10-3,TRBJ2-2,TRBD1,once,CAIRRQGAGGELFF,TGTGCCATCAGGCGACAGGGGGCGGGCGGGGAGCTGTTTTTT
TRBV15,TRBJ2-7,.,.,CATEAANSYEQYF,TGTGCCACCGAGGCTGCAAACTCCTACGAGCAGTACTTC
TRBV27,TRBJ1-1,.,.,CASSFGEGTTEAFF,TGTGCCAGCAGTTTCGGTGAAGGGACTACTGAAGCTTTCTTT
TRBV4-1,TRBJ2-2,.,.,CASSQLWNRAGELFF,TGCGCCAGCAGCCAACTCTGGAACAGGGCCGGGGAGCTGTTTTTT
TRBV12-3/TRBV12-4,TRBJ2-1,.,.,CASSLGWENEQFF,TGTGCCAGCAGTTTAGGATGGGAGAATGAGCAGTTCTTC
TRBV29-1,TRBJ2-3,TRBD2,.,CSVNSGGYSTDTQYF,TGCAGCGTTAATAGCGGGGGTTATAGCACAGATACGCAGTATTTT
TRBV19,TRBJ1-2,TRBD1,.,CASSTTGGTVDNYGYTF,TGTGCCAGTAGTACAACTGGCGGGACAGTTGATAACTATGGCTACACCTTC
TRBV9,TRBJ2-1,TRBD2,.,CASSGAGLASRYNEQFF,TGTGCCAGCAGCGGCGCGGGACTAGCCTCCCGTTACAATGAGCAGTTCTTC
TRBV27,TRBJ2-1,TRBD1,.,CASSPGQGATEQFF,TGTGCCAGCAGTCCGGGACAGGGGGCTACTGAGCAGTTCTTC
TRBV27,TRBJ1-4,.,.,CASSQAGSANEKLFF,TGTGCCAGCAGTCAGGCAGGGTCAGCTAATGAAAAACTGTTTTTT
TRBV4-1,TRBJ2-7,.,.,CASSQATGTHRAKQYF,TGCGCCAGCAGCCAAGCCACCGGGACTCACCGAGCAAAGCAGTACTTC
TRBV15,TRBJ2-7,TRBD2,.,CATSRDRGTSRYEQYF,TGTGCCACCAGCAGAGATAGAGGGACTAGTAGGTACGAGCAGTACTTC
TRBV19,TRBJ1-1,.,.,CASSIIGGNTEAFF,TGTGCCAGTAGTATAATTGGGGGGAATACTGAAGCTTTCTTT
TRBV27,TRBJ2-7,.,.,CASSFGGGVWDEQYF,TGTGCCAGCAGTTTTGGAGGGGGCGTTTGGGACGAGCAGTACTTC
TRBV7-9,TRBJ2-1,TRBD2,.,CASSLGAGIYKNEQFF,TGTGCCAGCAGCTTAGGAGCGGGGATCTACAAGAATGAGCAGTTCTTC
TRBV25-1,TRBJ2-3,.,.,CASSVLGGGARQDTQYF,TGTGCCAGCAGTGTGTTGGGGGGTGGGGCACGACAAGATACGCAGTATTTT
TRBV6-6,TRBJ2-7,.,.,CASSPGEGASSYEQYF,TGTGCCAGCAGCCCGGGGGAAGGCGCCAGCTCCTACGAGCAGTACTTC
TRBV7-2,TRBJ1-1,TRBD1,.,CASSLEGQGVTEAFF,TGTGCCAGCAGCTTAGAGGGACAGGGTGTCACTGAAGCTTTCTTT
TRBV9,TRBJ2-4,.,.,CASSVGFRGFDIQYF,TGTGCCAGCAGCGTAGGGTTTCGGGGTTTCGACATTCAGTACTTC
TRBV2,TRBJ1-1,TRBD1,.,CASSLTGTTEAFF,TGTGCCAGCAGTCTGACAGGGACCACTGAAGCTTTCTTT